This TCR beta chain was recorded in a study of tumor-infiltrating lymphocytes in primary liver carcinoma. Overall study context: Both sexes were represented among patients, who were 30 to 69 years old. Study outcomes and limitations: Bulk unsorted samples prevented comparison of CD4+ and CD8+ repertoires. The top-250-clone fraction was significantly higher in tumors than in blood (p = 0.039).

Only a few counts were recorded for this clonotype. Antigen specificity is unknown. The trim removed 3 bases at V and 6 bases at J, leaving 13 bases unmatched. Germline V gene sequence: CDR1 GTSNPN, CDR2 SVGIG (reference sequence). The CDR3 covers 16 residues. Unsorted whole blood yielded the blood RNA, and germline DNA was also extracted. The authors made TCR beta cDNA from about 500 ng total RNA with a constant-region primer. Slightly modified ARM-PCR with three nested multiplex PCR rounds yielded TCR beta libraries. Running 10 cycles apiece, the first two PCR rounds relied on TRBV1-TRBV30 forward primers together with a C-beta reverse primer. TCRdb processed the multiplex PCR reads anew with MiXCR; each CDR3 protein has one entry. There are fewer than 250,000 distinct CDR3 sequences in the sample; 65% occur only once, and approximately 7% lies in the top ten.

The source of this sequence is a woman aged 55-69 years with primary liver carcinoma and hepatitis B virus infection. This chain uses TRBV30 with TRBJ2-1; 8 positions match TRBD2. Sequenced input: peripheral blood. DNA for the CDR3: TGTGCCTGGAGATTTACTAGCGGTCCCAAATTCAATGAGCAGTTCTTC. Translation: CAWRFTSGPKFNEQFF.